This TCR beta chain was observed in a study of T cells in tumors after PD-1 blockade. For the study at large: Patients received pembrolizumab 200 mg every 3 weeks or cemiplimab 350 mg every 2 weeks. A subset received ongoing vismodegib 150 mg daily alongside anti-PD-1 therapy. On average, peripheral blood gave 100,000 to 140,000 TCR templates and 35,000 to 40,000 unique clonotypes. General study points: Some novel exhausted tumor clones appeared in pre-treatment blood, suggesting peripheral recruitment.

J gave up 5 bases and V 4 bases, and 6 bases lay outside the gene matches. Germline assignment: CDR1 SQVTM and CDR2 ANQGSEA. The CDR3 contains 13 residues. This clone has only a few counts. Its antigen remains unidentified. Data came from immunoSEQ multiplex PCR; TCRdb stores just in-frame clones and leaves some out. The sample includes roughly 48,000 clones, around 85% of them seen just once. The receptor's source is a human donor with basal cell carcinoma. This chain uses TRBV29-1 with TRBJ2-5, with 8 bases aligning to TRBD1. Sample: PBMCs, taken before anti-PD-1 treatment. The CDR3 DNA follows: TGCAGCGTTGTGCAGGGGGCGCGGGAGACCCAGTACTTC. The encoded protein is CSVVQGARETQYF.